Listed here is a single T cell receptor (beta chain). Germline V lookup: CDR1 MDHEN, CDR2 SYDVKM. The CDR3 sequence is 14 residues long. V dropped 5 bases and J dropped 2 bases, with 13 bases sitting between them. Assay used: immunoSEQ multiplex PCR; TCRdb lists only in-frame clones, some missing. Of 55,000 or so clones in the sample, approximately 87% are singletons; the top ten hold 6.5%. It was during active infection that Seattle patients were enrolled and then longitudinally followed. These data come from a study of blood T cell repertoires in COVID-19. Study summary: Spain, Italy and the United States supplied samples that represented acute and convalescent COVID-19.

This chain connects TRBV28 to TRBJ2-7, with a tentative D call TRBD2 (5 bases). The clonotype originates from a woman aged 55-69 years with COVID-19, enrolled during active disease. The sample was peripheral blood. Here the CDR3 reads CASSVDLPTYEQYF. CDR3 DNA sequence: TGTGCCAGCAGTGTGGACTTACCTACCTACGAGCAGTACTTC.